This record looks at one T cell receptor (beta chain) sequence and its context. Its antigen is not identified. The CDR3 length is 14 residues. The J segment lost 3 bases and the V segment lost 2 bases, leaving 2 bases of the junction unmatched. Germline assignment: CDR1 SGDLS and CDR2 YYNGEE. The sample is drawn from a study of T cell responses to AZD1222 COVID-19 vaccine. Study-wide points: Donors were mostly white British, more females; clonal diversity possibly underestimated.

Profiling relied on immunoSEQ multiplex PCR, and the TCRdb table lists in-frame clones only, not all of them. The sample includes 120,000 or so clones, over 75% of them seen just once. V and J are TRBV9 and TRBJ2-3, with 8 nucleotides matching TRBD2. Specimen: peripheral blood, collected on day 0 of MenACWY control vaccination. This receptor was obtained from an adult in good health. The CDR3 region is CASSVSGNTDTQYF. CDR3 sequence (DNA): TGTGCCAGCAGCGTTAGCGGGAATACAGATACGCAGTATTTT.